This entry concerns a single TCR beta chain. Its antigen is unknown. A read error may explain this, as a much larger clone is one base away. The sample originates from a study of T cells in Graves' hyperthyroidism and ophthalmopathy. RNA transcripts served as the template for amplifying TCR beta CDR3 regions. HTBI primers were used for first-round RT-PCR of the TCR CDR3. In TCRdb, the multiplex PCR reads were re-called with MiXCR into one record per CDR3 protein. The sample shows around 600,000 distinct CDR3 sequences, 11% to 15% of them seen only once. Study conclusions and caveats: Most expanded thyroid clonotypes above 0.001 recurred in blood.

The CDR3 extends over 13 amino acids. Germline assignment: CDR1 KGHSH and CDR2 LQKENI. This chain connects TRBV18 to TRBJ1-3; no reliable D call. This sequence was found in a woman younger than 30 with Graves' ophthalmopathy. The sequencing sample was made of blood. For the CDR3, the DNA is TGTGCCAGCTCCCCTGTTGAAGGAACCACCATATATTTT. Amino acids: CASSPVEGTTIYF.